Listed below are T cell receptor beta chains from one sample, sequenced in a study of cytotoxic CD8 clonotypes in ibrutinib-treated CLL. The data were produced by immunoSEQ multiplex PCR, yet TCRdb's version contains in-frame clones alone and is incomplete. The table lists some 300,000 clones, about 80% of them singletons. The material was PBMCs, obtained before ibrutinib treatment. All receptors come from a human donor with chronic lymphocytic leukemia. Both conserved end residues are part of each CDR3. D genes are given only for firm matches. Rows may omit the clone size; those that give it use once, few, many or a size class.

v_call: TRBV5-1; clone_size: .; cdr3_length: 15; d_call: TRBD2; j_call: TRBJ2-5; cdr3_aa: CASSFASGSQETQYF; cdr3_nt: TGCGCCAGCAGCTTTGCTAGCGGGAGCCAAGAGACCCAGTACTTC
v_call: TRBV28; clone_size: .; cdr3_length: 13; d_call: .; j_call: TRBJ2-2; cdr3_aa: CASSYPNTGELFF; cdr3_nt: TGTGCCAGCAGTTACCCTAACACCGGGGAGCTGTTTTTT
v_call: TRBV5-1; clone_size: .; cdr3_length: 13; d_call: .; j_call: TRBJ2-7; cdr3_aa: CASSLGSLGEQYF; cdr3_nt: TGCGCCAGCAGCTTGGGTTCACTGGGGGAGCAGTACTTC
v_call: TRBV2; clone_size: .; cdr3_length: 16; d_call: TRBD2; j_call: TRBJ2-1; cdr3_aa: CASISASGRAPNEQFF; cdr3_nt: TGTGCCAGCATTAGTGCTAGCGGGAGGGCCCCCAATGAGCAGTTCTTC
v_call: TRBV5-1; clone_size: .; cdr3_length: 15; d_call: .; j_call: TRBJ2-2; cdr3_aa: CASSPIAENTGELFF; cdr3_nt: TGCGCCAGCAGCCCGATAGCGGAGAACACCGGGGAGCTGTTTTTT
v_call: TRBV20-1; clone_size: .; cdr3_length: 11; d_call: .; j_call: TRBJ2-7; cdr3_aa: CSAETDYEQYF; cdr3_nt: TGCAGTGCTGAAACAGACTACGAGCAGTACTTC
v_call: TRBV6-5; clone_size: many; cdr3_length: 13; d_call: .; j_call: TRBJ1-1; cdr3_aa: CASSYSADTEAFF; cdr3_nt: TGTGCCAGCAGTTACTCGGCGGACACTGAAGCTTTCTTT
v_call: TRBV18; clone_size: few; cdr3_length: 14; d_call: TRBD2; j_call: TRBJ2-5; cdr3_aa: CASSQGLAGETQYF; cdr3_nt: TGTGCCAGCTCACAAGGACTAGCCGGGGAGACCCAGTACTTC
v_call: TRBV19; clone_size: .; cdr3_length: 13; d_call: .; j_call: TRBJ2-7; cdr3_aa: CASSVGPWGEQYF; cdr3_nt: TGTGCCAGTAGTGTGGGGCCATGGGGCGAGCAGTACTTC
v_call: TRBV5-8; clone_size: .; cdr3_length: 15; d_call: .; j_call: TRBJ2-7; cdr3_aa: CASSLGLADNYEQYF; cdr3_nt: TGTGCCAGCAGCTTGGGGCTAGCCGATAACTACGAGCAGTACTTC
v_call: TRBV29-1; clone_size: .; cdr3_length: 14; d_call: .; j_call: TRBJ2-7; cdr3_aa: CSVEGGSSFYEQYF; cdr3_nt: TGCAGCGTTGAGGGCGGTAGTAGCTTCTACGAGCAGTACTTC
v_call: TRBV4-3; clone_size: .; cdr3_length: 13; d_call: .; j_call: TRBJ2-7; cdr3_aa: CASSQEEGSRQYF; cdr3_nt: TGCGCCAGCAGCCAAGAAGAGGGTAGTCGGCAGTACTTC
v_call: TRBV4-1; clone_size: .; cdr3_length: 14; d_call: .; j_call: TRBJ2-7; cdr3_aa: CASSLRDKNYEQYF; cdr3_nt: TGCGCCAGCAGCCTCCGGGATAAAAACTACGAGCAGTACTTC
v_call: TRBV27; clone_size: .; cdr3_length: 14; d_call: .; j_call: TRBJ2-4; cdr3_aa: CASSLGTQIWNQYF; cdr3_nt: TGTGCCAGCAGTTTAGGGACGCAGATTTGGAATCAGTACTTC
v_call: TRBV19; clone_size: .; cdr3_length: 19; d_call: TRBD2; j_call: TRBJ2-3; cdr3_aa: CASSPGGASGRHITDTQYF; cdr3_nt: TGTGCCAGTAGTCCGGGGGGGGCTAGCGGGAGACACATCACAGATACGCAGTATTTT
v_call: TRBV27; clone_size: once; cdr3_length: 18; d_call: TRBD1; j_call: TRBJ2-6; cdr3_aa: CASSLSARGRTRANVLTF; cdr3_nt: TGTGCCAGCAGTTTATCGGCCAGGGGGCGTACCAGGGCCAACGTCCTGACTTTC
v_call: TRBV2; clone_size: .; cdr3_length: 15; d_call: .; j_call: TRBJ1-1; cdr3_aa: CASSERTQGQIEAFF; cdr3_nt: TGTGCCAGCAGTGAAAGGACTCAGGGTCAAATTGAAGCTTTCTTT
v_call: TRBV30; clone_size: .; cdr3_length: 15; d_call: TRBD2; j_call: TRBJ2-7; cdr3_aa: CAWTPGSGSWYEQYF; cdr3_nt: TGTGCCTGGACACCAGGTAGCGGGAGCTGGTACGAGCAGTACTTC
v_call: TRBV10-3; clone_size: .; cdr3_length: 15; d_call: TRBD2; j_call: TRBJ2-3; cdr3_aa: CAISPGTSDRDTQYF; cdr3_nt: TGTGCCATCAGTCCCGGGACTAGCGATAGAGATACGCAGTATTTT
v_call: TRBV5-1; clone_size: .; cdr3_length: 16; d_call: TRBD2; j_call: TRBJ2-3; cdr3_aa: CASSLVAGGPTDTQYF; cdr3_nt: TGCGCCAGCAGCTTGGTGGCGGGAGGGCCAACAGATACGCAGTATTTT
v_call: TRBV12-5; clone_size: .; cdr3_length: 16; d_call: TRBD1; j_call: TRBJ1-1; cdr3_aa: CASGTGTGILNTEAFF; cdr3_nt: TGTGCTAGTGGTACTGGGACAGGGATTTTGAACACTGAAGCTTTCTTT
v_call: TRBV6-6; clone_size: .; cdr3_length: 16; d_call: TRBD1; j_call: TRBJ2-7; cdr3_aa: CASRKGQGFPSGEQYF; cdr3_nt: TGTGCCAGCAGAAAAGGACAGGGATTCCCCAGCGGCGAGCAGTACTTC
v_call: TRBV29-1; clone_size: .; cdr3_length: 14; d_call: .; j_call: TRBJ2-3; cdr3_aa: CSASRYQGTDTQYF; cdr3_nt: TGCAGCGCGTCACGGTACCAGGGAACAGATACGCAGTATTTT
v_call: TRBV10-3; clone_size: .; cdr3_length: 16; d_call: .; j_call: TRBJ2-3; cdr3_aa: CAISPGGGRSADTQYF; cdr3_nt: TGTGCCATCAGCCCGGGGGGCGGGAGATCGGCAGATACGCAGTATTTT
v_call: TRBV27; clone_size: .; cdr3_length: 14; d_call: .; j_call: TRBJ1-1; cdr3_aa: CASSFRQGSTEAFF; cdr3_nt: TGTGCCAGCAGTTTCCGGCAGGGGAGTACTGAAGCTTTCTTT
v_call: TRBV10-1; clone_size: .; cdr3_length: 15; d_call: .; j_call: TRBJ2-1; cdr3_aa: CASRGDLPPYNEQFF; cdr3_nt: TGCGCCAGCAGAGGGGACCTACCGCCCTACAATGAGCAGTTCTTC
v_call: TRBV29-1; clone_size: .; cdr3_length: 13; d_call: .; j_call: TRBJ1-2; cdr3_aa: CSVKESLYYGYTF; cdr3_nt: TGCAGCGTAAAGGAGTCCTTATACTATGGCTACACCTTC
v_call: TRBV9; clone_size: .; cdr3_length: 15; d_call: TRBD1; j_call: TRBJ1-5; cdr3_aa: CASSGGQGVNQPQHF; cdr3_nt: TGTGCCAGCAGCGGCGGACAGGGGGTCAATCAGCCCCAGCATTTT
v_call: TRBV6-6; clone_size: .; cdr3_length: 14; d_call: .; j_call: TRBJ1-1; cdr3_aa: CASSQDVPNTEAFF; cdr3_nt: TGTGCCAGCAGCCAGGACGTTCCGAACACTGAAGCTTTCTTT
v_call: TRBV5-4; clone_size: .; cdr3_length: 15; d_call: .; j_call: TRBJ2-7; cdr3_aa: CASSVKGADYYEQYF; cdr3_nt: TGTGCCAGCAGCGTAAAAGGGGCGGACTACTACGAGCAGTACTTC
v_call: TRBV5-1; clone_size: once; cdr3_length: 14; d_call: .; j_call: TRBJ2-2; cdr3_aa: CASSPGQPSGELFF; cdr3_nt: TGCGCCAGCAGCCCGGGCCAACCCAGCGGGGAGCTGTTTTTT
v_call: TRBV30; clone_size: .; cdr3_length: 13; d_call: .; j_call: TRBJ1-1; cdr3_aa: CAWSQGTGTEAFF; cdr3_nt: TGTGCCTGGAGCCAAGGTACCGGCACTGAAGCTTTCTTT
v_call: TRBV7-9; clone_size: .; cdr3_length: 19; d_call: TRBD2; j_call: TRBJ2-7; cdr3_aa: CASRAPQGAGGRAPYEQYF; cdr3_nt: TGTGCCAGCAGAGCGCCCCAAGGGGCGGGCGGGAGGGCCCCCTACGAGCAGTACTTC
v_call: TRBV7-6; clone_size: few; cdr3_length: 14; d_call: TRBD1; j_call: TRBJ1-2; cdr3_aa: CASSLAGRGDGYTF; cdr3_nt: TGTGCCAGCAGCTTAGCTGGCAGGGGGGATGGCTACACCTTC
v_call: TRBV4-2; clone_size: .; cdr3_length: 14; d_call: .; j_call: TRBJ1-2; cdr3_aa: CASSEDRTNYGYTF; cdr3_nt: TGTGCCAGCAGCGAAGACCGAACTAACTATGGCTACACCTTC
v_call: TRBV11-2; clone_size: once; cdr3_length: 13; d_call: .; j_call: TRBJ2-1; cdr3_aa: CASSEPSYNEQFF; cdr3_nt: TGTGCCAGCAGCGAGCCCTCTTACAATGAGCAGTTCTTC
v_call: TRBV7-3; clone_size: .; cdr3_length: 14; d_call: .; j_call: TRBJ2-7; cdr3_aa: CASSSSGGNFEQYF; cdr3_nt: TGTGCCAGCAGCTCCTCCGGAGGGAACTTCGAGCAGTACTTC
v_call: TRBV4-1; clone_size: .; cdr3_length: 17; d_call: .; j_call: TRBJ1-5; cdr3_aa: CASSQDPRGWIGQPQHF; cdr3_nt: TGCGCCAGCAGCCAAGACCCAAGGGGGTGGATAGGTCAGCCCCAGCATTTT
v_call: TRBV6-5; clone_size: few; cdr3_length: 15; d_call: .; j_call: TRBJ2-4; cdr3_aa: CASSYSRLGLPPQYF; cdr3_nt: TGTGCCAGCAGTTACTCTCGGCTCGGACTCCCTCCCCAGTACTTC
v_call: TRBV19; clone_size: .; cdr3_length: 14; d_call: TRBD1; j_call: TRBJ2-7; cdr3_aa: CASSPGQGPYEQYF; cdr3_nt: TGTGCCAGTAGTCCGGGACAGGGACCCTACGAGCAGTACTTC
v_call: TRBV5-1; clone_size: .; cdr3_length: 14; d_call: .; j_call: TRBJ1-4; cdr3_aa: CASSQQGANEKLFF; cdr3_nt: TGCGCCAGCAGCCAACAGGGCGCCAATGAAAAACTGTTTTTT
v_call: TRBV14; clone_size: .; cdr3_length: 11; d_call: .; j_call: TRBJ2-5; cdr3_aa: CASSGGETQYF; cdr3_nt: TGTGCCAGCAGCGGAGGAGAGACCCAGTACTTC
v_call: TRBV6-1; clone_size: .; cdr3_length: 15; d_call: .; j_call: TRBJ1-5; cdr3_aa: CASRAWGDGNQPQHF; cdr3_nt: TGTGCCAGCAGGGCATGGGGTGATGGCAATCAGCCCCAGCATTTT
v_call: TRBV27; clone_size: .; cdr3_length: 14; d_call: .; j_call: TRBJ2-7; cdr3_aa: CASSLSGFSYEQYF; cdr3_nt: TGTGCCAGCAGTTTATCCGGATTCTCCTACGAGCAGTACTTC
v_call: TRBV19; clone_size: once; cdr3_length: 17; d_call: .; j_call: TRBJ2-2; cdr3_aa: CASSIDRSGSNTGELFF; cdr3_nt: TGTGCCAGTAGTATAGATCGGAGCGGATCGAACACCGGGGAGCTGTTTTTT
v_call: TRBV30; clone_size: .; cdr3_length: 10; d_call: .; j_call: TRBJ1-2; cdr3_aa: CASGGYGYTF; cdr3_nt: TGTGCCTCTGGAGGGTATGGCTACACCTTC